Presented here are 4 T cell receptor beta chains from one specimen sequenced in a study of T cell repertoires in cytomegalovirus infection. A single record per CDR3 protein comes from TCRdb applying MiXCR to the reads. This repertoire shows around 290,000 distinct CDR3 sequences, 25% found once; its top ten account for 14%. Specimen: PBMCs. These TCRs come from a human donor in good health (CMV status not recorded). Some clones in this sample may be carry-over from other donors' samples.

This clonotype came up once. This chain joins TRBV7-8 and TRBJ2-2; TRBD1 might be the D (6 bases). Germline assignment: CDR1 SGHVS and CDR2 FQNEAQ. CDR3 length equals 14 residues. V shed 2 bases and J shed 6 bases, with 10 bases lying between them. The CDR3 DNA sequence: TGTGCCAGCAGCTTAAAGGCAGGGGCCGGGGAGCTGTTTTTT. Protein product: CASSLKAGAGELFF.

The V call is TRBV20-1, the J call TRBJ2-3, with a weak D call TRBD1 (6 bases). CDR1 and CDR2 (germline): DFQATT, SNEGSKA (reference sequence). The CDR3 spans 14 residues. The CDR3 DNA follows: TGCAGCCTGCCGGGGACACTGGGGGCAGATACGCAGTATTTT. Translated, it gives CSLPGTLGADTQYF.

The chain combines TRBV20-1 with TRBJ2-1; a possible D gene is TRBD1 (5 bases). Trimming took off 5 bases at V and 0 bases at J, with 11 bases between the two ends. The CDR3 has 14 residues. Germline CDR1 DFQATT, CDR2 SNEGSKA (reference sequence). CDR3 in DNA: TGCAGTGCTCAGGGTCTTAGCTCCTACAATGAGCAGTTCTTC. This translates into CSAQGLSSYNEQFF.

This clonotype was recorded many times. The chain links TRBV7-2 to TRBJ1-2; weak D call: TRBD1 (5 bases). Germline V gives CDR1 SGHTA, CDR2 FQGNSA. V dropped 4 bases and J dropped 7 bases, with 16 bases sitting between them. The CDR3 extends over 14 amino acids. CDR3: CASSSGPGDGGYTF. In DNA form, the CDR3 reads TGTGCCAGCAGCTCGGGTCCGGGGGATGGTGGCTACACCTTC.